The rows below give T cell receptor beta chains drawn from one sample of a study of blood T cell repertoires in COVID-19. The assay was immunoSEQ multiplex PCR, and TCRdb's table has in-frame clones only and misses some. This table has some 190,000 clones, approximately 80% appearing once. Sample: PBMCs or T cells enriched from blood (not recorded which). The receptor set was obtained from a man aged 55 to 69 who had been exposed to COVID-19. Each CDR3 is given with its conserved first and last residue. Each record gives: J gene, V gene, clone size, CDR3 length, CDR3 protein. Clone size, where shown, is once, few, many, or a class for clones that have expanded.

TRBJ1-2 TRBV28 NA 17 CASSPPTSGVVSYGYTF
TRBJ1-4 TRBV28 NA 12 CASSLSGRPLFF
TRBJ2-6 TRBV7-2 once 15 CASSEVEAGANVLTF
TRBJ1-2 TRBV27 NA 16 CASSLSRSLGGYGYTF
TRBJ1-1 TRBV6-6 NA 14 CASSSLGDSTEAFF
TRBJ2-3 TRBV2 NA 19 CASSYESGRTSRGTDTQYF
TRBJ1-5 TRBV18 NA 16 CASSQGAKVSNQPQHF
TRBJ1-5 TRBV6-5 hyperexpanded 13 CASIGQGSQPQHF
TRBJ2-7 TRBV7-2 NA 14 CASSSGTSIYEQYF
TRBJ1-6 TRBV27 NA 13 CASSSTGGSPLHF
TRBJ2-3 TRBV7-3 NA 16 CASSVLAGGNPDTQYF
TRBJ2-1 TRBV5-1 few 15 CASSRTSGTYNEQFF
TRBJ2-7 TRBV5-4 few 16 CASSFPAGGTHHEQYF
TRBJ2-5 TRBV5-4 NA 14 CASSRTTGPETQYF
TRBJ2-6 TRBV24-1 once 18 CATSDLGLGPSGANVLTF
TRBJ1-5 TRBV11-2 NA 15 CASSLSTGSNQPQHF
TRBJ1-1 TRBV12-5 many 15 CASGPGGARNTEAFF
TRBJ2-1 TRBV10-1 NA 14 CASSEAGVGNEQFF
TRBJ2-3 TRBV18 once 15 CASHLSGGSTDTQYF
TRBJ2-1 TRBV19 NA 13 CASMIKPGNEQFF